The T cell receptor beta chain under discussion was sequenced for a study of blood T cell repertoires in COVID-19 (dated by TCRdb to about 2020). Looking at the study overall: The collaborator samples originated in the United States, Italy and Spain and spanned the acute and convalescent phases of COVID-19. Nearly every sample came with metadata listing a de-identified subject ID, COVID-19 status, age in years and sex. Subjects who had been exposed to COVID-19, were actively infected with it, or had recovered from it provided the deeply sampled blood TCRbeta repertoires that made up the dataset. Where available, HLA class I and class II types were taken from metadata supplied by the sample provider and were not determined by assay-based typing. The repertoires were released in a freely available public database intended as a resource for research on the immune response to SARS-CoV-2. The material from the prospective study consisted of cDNA or gDNA derived from T cells, B-cell-depleted T cells, or PBMCs. Samples came from the ongoing ImmuneRACE study (first 160 participants) plus 1,254 subjects from 6 global collaborators.

Per the germline V gene, WSHSY is the CDR1 and SAAADI is the CDR2. The CDR3, from cysteine to phenylalanine, totals 16 residues. Here the CDR3 DNA is all that survives: 48 bases in frame from base 1. V is cut by 3 bases and J by 8 bases, and the space between the germline ends is 20 bases. The table lists this clone with a few counts. Its antigen is not yet known. Per-base qualities were not stored, and no clone one base away is much larger. Enrolling through a virtual design, the prospective study's participants ranged in age from roughly 18 to 89 years and lived across 24 United States geographic areas. To assign participants to cohorts, the prospective study relied on clinical history that participants themselves reported in a screening survey and a study questionnaire. Exposed participants had been in contact with someone with a PCR-confirmed or clinician-diagnosed COVID-19 case within 2 weeks of study entry. In the prospective study, mobile phlebotomists collected whole blood, serum and a nasopharyngeal or oropharyngeal swab from each participant. Over an approximately 2-month period, participants in the prospective study had the option of providing additional blood draws and questionnaires. Prospective study blood samples were shipped either frozen or at room temperature before DNA extraction.

TCRbeta CDR3 regions were amplified from genomic DNA using the immunoSEQ Assay, a bias-controlled multiplex PCR. Turning to the authors' computational methods: The number of nucleated cells in each sample was estimated by amplification of reference gene primers within the assay. Sequence reads were collapsed and filtered to measure the absolute abundance of every unique TCRbeta CDR3 rearrangement. Productive Simpson clonality was computed per sample as the square root of Simpson's diversity index over productive rearrangements. Held by TCRdb, this immuneACCESS table contains in-frame sequences only and omits some clones. Under half of the omission traces to an unresolved V gene where checked; the cause of the rest is unknown. From that table come the V and J calls and clone size; the DNA was used to work out D and trimming. The sample table shows over 200,000 clones, and around 90% are seen once. 3% to 4% of the sample is taken by the ten largest.

General conclusions and limits of the study: Clinical and demographic metadata were provided uncurated, with the amount varying by source and participant.

The clonotype comes from a young woman who had been exposed to COVID-19. The sequenced sample consisted of PBMCs or T cells enriched from blood (not recorded which). The sequence links TRBV10-2 to TRBJ2-1; the D segment could be TRBD1, given 5 matching bases. The CDR3 here reads CASSEKSEKQGDEQFF. The DNA sequence follows: TGCGCCAGCAGTGAAAAGAGCGAGAAACAAGGGGATGAGCAGTTCTTC.